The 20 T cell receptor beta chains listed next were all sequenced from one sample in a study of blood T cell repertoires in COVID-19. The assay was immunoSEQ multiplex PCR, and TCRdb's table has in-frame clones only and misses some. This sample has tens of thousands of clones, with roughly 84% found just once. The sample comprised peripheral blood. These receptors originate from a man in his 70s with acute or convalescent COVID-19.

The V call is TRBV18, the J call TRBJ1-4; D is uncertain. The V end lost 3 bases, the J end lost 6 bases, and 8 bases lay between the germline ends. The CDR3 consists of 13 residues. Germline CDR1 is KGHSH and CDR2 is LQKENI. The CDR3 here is CASSPSGDEKLFF. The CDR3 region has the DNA TGTGCCAGCTCACCTTCCGGGGATGAAAAACTGTTTTTT.

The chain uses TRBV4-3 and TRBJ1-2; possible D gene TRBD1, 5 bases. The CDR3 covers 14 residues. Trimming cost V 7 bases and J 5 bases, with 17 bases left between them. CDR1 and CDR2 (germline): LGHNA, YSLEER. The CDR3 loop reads CASTPGQAWYGYTF. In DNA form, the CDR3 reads TGCGCCAGCACGCCAGGGCAGGCTTGGTATGGCTACACCTTC.

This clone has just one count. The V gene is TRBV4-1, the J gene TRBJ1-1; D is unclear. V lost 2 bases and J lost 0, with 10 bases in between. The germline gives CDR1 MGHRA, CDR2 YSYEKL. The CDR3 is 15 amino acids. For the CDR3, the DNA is TGCGCCAGCAGCCAATCGGGGTTCCTGAACACTGAAGCTTTCTTT. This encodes CASSQSGFLNTEAFF.

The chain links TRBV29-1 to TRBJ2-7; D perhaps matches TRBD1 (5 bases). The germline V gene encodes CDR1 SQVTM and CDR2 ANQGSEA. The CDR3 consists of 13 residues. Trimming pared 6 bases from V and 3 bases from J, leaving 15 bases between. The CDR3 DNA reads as TGCAGCGTAGTGGTTGACAGCAACTACGAGCAGTACTTC. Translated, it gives CSVVVDSNYEQYF.

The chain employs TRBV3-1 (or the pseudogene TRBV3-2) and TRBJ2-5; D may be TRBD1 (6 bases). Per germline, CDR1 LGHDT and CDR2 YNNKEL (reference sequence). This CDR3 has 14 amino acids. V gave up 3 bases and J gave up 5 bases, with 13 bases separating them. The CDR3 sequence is CASSQYITGETQYF. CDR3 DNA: TGTGCCAGCAGCCAGTATATCACAGGGGAGACCCAGTACTTC.

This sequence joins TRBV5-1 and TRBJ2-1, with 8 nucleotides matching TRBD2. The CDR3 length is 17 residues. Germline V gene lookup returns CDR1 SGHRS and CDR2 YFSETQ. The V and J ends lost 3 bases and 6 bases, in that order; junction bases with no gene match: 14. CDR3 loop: CASSSGLASGLGNEQFF. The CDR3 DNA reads TGCGCCAGCAGCTCCGGACTAGCCTCTGGGTTAGGCAATGAGCAGTTCTTC. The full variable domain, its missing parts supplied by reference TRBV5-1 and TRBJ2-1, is KAGVTQTPRYLIKTRGQQVTLSCSPISGHRSVSWYQQTPGQGLQFLFEYFSETQRNKGNFPGRFSGRQFSNSRSEMNVSTLELGDSALYLCASSSGLASGLGNEQFFGPGTRLTVL.

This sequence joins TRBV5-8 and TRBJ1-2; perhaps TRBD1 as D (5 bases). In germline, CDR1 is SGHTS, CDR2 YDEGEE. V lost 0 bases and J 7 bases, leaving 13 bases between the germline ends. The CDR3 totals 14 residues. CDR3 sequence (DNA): TGTGCCAGCAGCTTGGTGGAAGGGGTAGTTGGCTACACCTTC. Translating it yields CASSLVEGVVGYTF.

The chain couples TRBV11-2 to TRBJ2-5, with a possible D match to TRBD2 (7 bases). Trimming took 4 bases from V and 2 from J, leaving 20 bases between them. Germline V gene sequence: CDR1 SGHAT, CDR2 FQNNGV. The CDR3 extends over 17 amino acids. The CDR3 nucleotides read TGTGCCAGCAGCTCCGGTGGTGCGCGGGGGCTACAAGAGACCCAGTACTTC. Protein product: CASSSGGARGLQETQYF.

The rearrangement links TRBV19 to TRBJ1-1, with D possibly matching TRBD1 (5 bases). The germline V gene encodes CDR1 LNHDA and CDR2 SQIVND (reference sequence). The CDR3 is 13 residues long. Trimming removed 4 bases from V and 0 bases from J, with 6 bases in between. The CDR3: CASSTQVNTEAFF. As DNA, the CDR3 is TGTGCCAGTAGTACACAGGTGAACACTGAAGCTTTCTTT.

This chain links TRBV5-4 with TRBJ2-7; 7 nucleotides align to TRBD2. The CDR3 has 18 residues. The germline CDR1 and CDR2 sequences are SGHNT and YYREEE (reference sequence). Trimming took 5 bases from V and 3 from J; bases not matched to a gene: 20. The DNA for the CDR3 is TGTGCCAGCAGACCCGATGTAGCGGGCACCCTTTGGGACTACGAGCAGTACTTC. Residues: CASRPDVAGTLWDYEQYF.

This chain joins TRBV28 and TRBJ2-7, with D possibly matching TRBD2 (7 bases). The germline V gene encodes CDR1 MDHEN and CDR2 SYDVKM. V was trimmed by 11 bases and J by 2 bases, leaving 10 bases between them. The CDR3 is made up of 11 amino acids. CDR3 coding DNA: TGTGCCGGGGGGGCCGCCTACGAGCAGTACTTC. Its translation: CAGGAAYEQYF.

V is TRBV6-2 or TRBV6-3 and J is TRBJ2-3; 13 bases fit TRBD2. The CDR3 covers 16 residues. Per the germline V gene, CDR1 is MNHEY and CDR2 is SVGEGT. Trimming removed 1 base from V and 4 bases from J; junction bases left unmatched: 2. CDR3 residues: CASSYLLAGGPDTQYF. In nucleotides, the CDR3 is TGTGCCAGCAGTTACTTACTAGCGGGGGGGCCAGATACGCAGTATTTT.

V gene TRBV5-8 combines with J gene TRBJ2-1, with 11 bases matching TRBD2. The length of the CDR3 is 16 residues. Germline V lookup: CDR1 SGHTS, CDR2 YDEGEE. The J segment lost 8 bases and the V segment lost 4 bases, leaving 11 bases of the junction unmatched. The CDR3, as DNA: TGTGCCAGCAGCCGCCTTCTAGCGGGGGGTGGGGATGAGCAGTTCTTC. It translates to CASSRLLAGGGDEQFF.

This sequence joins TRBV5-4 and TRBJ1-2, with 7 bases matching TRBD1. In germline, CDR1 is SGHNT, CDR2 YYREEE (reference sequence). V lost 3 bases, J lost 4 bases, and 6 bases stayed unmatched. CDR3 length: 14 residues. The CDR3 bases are TGTGCCAGCAGCTCTGGACAGGAGTTCTATGGCTACACCTTC. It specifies CASSSGQEFYGYTF.

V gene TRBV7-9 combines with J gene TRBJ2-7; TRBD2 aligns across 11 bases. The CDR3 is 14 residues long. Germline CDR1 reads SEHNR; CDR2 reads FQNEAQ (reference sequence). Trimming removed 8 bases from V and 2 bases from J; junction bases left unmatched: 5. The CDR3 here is CASDLAGGAYEQYF. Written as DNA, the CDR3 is TGTGCCAGCGACCTAGCGGGAGGAGCCTACGAGCAGTACTTC.

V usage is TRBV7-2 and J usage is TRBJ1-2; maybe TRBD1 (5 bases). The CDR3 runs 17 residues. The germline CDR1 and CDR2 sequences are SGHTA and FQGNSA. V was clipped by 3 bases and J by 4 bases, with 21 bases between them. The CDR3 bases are TGTGCCAGCAGCTTTTCAAACGACAGTCCCCAGGTCTATGGCTACACCTTC. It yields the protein CASSFSNDSPQVYGYTF.

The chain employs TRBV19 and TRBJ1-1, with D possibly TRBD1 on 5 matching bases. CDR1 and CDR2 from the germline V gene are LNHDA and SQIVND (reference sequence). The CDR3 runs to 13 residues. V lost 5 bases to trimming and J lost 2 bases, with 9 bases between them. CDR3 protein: CASSGAANTEAFF. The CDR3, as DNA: TGTGCCAGTAGTGGGGCGGCCAACACTGAAGCTTTCTTT. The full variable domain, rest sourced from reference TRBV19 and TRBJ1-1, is DGGITQSPKYLFRKEGQNVTLSCEQNLNHDAMYWYRQDPGQGLRLIYYSQIVNDFQKGDIAEGYSVSREKKESFPLTVTSAQKNPTAFYLCASSGAANTEAFFGQGTRLTVV.

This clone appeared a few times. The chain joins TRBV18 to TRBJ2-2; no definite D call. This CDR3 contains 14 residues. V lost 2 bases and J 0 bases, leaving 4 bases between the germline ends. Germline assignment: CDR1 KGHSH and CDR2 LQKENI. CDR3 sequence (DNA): TGTGCCAGCTCACCAGCTACGAACACCGGGGAGCTGTTTTTT. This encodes CASSPATNTGELFF. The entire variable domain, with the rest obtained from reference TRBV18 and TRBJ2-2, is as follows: NAGVMQNPRHLVRRRGQEARLRCSPMKGHSHVYWYRQLPEEGLKFMVYLQKENIIDESGMPKERFSAEFPKEGPSILRIQQVVRGDSAAYFCASSPATNTGELFFGEGSRLTVL.

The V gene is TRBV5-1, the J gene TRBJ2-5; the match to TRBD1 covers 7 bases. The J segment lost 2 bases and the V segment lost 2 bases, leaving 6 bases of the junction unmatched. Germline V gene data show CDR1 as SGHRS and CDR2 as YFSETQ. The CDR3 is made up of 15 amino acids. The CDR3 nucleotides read TGCGCCAGCAGCTTCCGGGACAGTAGGCAAGAGACCCAGTACTTC. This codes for CASSFRDSRQETQYF.

The CDR3 bases are TGTGCCAGCAGCTCCTCTGTGGGAGGTTCGAGCTACGAGCAGTACTTC. Translated: CASSSSVGGSSYEQYF. The V call is TRBV7-8, the J call TRBJ2-7; a weak D match, TRBD2 (6 bases). The V gene's germline CDR1 is SGHVS and CDR2 FQNEAQ. This CDR3 contains 16 residues. The V and J ends lost 4 bases and 3 bases respectively, with 19 bases between them.